This T cell receptor beta chain originates from a study of T-cell memory formation after mild COVID-19. This clonotype was seen a few times. Its target is unknown. Study results and caveats: A second wave expanding day 15 to 37 was CD4+-biased; contracting clones were balanced. Contracting clones localized mainly to CM and EM when CD4+ and mainly to EMRA when CD8+. Several responding clones turned up in pre-infection memory, indicating that cross-reactive memory may have taken part.

This CDR3 region has 15 residues. Germline V CDR1 and CDR2: SGHNT, YENEEA. V lost 2 bases, J lost 7 bases, and 7 bases stayed unmatched. MiXCR, applied by TCRdb to the 5' RACE reads, yields one record per CDR3 protein. The repertoire holds more than 450,000 distinct CDR3 sequences, with about a sixth as singletons. The V call is TRBV11-3, the J call TRBJ2-1; 8 bases are a match to TRBD2. The source is an adult woman who had mild COVID-19 (a few samples of this study predate the infection). Cell type and time point are not known. The source material was PBMCs or a T cell subset sorted from them (not recorded which). The CDR3 reads CASSLRGLVGNEQFF. The CDR3 coding sequence is TGTGCCAGCAGCTTAAGGGGACTAGTGGGAAATGAGCAGTTCTTC.